Each of the 18 T cell receptor beta chains below was sequenced from the same sample in a study of cytomegalovirus exposure and HLA in healthy donors. The PCR employed 60 Vbeta primers together with 13 Jbeta primers. TCRdb's copy holds only in-frame clones and misses some; the assay was immunoSEQ multiplex PCR. This table has 150,000 to 200,000 clones, roughly 86% appearing once. Sequenced material: PBMCs. Every receptor here comes from a girl aged 5-17 years in good health and CMV-seropositive.

This clone showed up just once. The chain combines TRBV10-2 with TRBJ1-2; tentative D call: TRBD1 (6 bases). The CDR3 has 14 residues. Germline V gene lookup returns CDR1 WSHSY and CDR2 SAAADI. V lost 1 base and J lost 4, with 10 bases in between. CDR3 in amino acids: CASSELQGPYGYTF. The DNA of the CDR3 is TGCGCCAGCAGTGAGTTACAGGGACCCTATGGCTACACCTTC.

The rearrangement uses TRBV27 and TRBJ1-6; D is possibly TRBD1 (5 bases). The V gene's germline CDR1 is MNHEY and CDR2 SMNVEV (reference sequence). Between the trimmed V and J ends, which lost 3 bases and 10 bases, there was a span of 13 bases. The CDR3 has 14 amino acids. The CDR3 here is CASSFSGKHSPLHF. CDR3 coding DNA: TGTGCCAGCAGTTTCTCAGGGAAACACTCACCCCTCCACTTT.

The chain uses TRBV15 and TRBJ2-3; 13 nucleotides line up with TRBD2. This CDR3 region has 19 residues. J was trimmed by 0 bases and V by 1 base; bases with no gene match: 7. Germline assignment: CDR1 LNHNV and CDR2 YYDKDF (reference sequence). The CDR3 sequence is CATSRGELAGGTSTDTQYF. As DNA, the CDR3 is TGTGCCACCAGCAGAGGAGAACTAGCGGGGGGGACTAGCACAGATACGCAGTATTTT.

The chain couples TRBV18 to TRBJ1-2; 7 nucleotides align to TRBD1. This CDR3 is 14 amino acids long. V lost 5 bases to trimming and J lost 8 bases; unmatched junction nucleotides: 11. Germline loops: CDR1 KGHSH, CDR2 LQKENI. CDR3 protein: CASSSDRSIEGYTF. CDR3 bases: TGTGCCAGCTCATCGGACAGGTCTATCGAGGGCTACACCTTC.

This rearrangement joins TRBV2 to TRBJ2-1, with TRBD1 matching over 8 bases. Germline CDR1 is SNHLY and CDR2 is FYNNEI. Trimming took 5 bases from V and 5 from J; bases not matched to a gene: 5. CDR3 length: 14 residues. The CDR3 region is CASSSRGRDNEQFF. The CDR3 DNA reads TGTGCCAGCAGTAGCAGGGGGCGCGACAATGAGCAGTTCTTC.

J is TRBJ1-1 and V is TRBV6-5, with D uncertain. V dropped 4 bases and J dropped 7 bases, with 7 bases sitting between them. CDR3 length: 11 amino acids. Germline CDR1 is MNHEY and CDR2 is SVGAGI. The CDR3, as DNA: TGTGCCAGCAGTTTCACCGGTGAAGCTTTCTTT. Protein: CASSFTGEAFF.

The chain is built from TRBV5-1 and TRBJ2-7, with D maybe TRBD2 (6 bases). Trimming stripped 0 bases from V and 2 bases from J, with 12 bases between. Germline values: CDR1 SGHRS, CDR2 YFSETQ. CDR3 length: 15 residues. CDR3 sequence (DNA): TGCGCCAGCAGCTTGGAGCCTAGCGCGGCCTACGAGCAGTACTTC. It encodes CASSLEPSAAYEQYF.

The rearrangement uses TRBV27 and TRBJ1-6, with 9 bases that match TRBD1. The CDR3 loop spans 16 amino acids. V was pared by 6 bases and J by 8 bases, with 11 bases of the junction left unmatched. Germline V gene sequence: CDR1 MNHEY, CDR2 SMNVEV (reference sequence). CDR3 loop: CASSLRWDRVYSPLHF. The CDR3 nucleotides are TGTGCCAGCAGCCTCAGGTGGGACAGGGTCTATTCACCCCTCCACTTT.

V usage is TRBV7-9 and J usage is TRBJ2-7; 9 positions agree with TRBD1. V lost 2 bases to trimming and J lost 1 base; unmatched junction nucleotides: 3. Germline loops: CDR1 SEHNR, CDR2 FQNEAQ (reference sequence). The length of the CDR3 is 15 residues. Here the CDR3 DNA reads TGTGCCAGCAGCTTAACGGGACAGGGATCCTACGAGCAGTACTTC. Translated: CASSLTGQGSYEQYF.

This rearrangement joins TRBV15 to TRBJ1-4; 12 bases are a match to TRBD1. With 0 bases clipped from V and 8 bases from J, the junction kept 10 bases outside the gene matches. The germline gives CDR1 LNHNV, CDR2 YYDKDF (reference sequence). The CDR3 length is 18 residues. As DNA, the CDR3 is TGTGCCACCAGCAGAGACCCACTTTTAGGGACAGGGGGCGAAAAACTGTTTTTT. Protein product: CATSRDPLLGTGGEKLFF.

The CDR3 sequence: CASSGTGPNQPQHF. In nucleotides, the CDR3 is TGTGCCAGCAGTGGGACAGGGCCGAATCAGCCCCAGCATTTT. V gene TRBV27 combines with J gene TRBJ1-5; 9 positions match TRBD1. There are 14 residues in the CDR3. Germline V gives CDR1 MNHEY, CDR2 SMNVEV (reference sequence). With 5 bases clipped from V and 4 bases from J, the junction kept 3 bases outside the gene matches.

V gene TRBV7-8 combines with J gene TRBJ2-7, with 9 bases fitting TRBD1. The CDR3 is made up of 15 amino acids. J lost 7 bases, V lost 7 bases, and 14 bases had no gene match. The germline CDR1 and CDR2 sequences are SGHVS and FQNEAQ. In DNA form, the CDR3 reads TGTGCCAGCACCCAAAAAACGGGACAGGGTGGGGAGCAGTACTTC. Its translation: CASTQKTGQGGEQYF.

The chain recombines TRBV30 with TRBJ1-2; a weak D match, TRBD1 (6 bases). Germline V gene data show CDR1 as GTSNPN and CDR2 as SVGIG (reference sequence). V was cut by 0 bases and J by 1 base, with 15 bases left in between. This CDR3 has 16 residues. The DNA for the CDR3 is TGTGCCTGGAGTGTAAGGAGGACAGTGGTTAACTATGGCTACACCTTC. Translating gives CAWSVRRTVVNYGYTF.

J is TRBJ2-7 and V is TRBV5-1; TRBD2 agrees at 7 bases. Unmatched junction bases numbered 13, after V lost 3 bases and J lost 1 base. The CDR3 consists of 17 residues. Germline V CDR1 and CDR2: SGHRS, YFSETQ. The CDR3 nucleotides read TGCGCCAGCAGCTCCCCCAATGGGAGGGTAACTTCCTACGAGCAGTACTTC. Its translation: CASSSPNGRVTSYEQYF.

CDR3 nucleotide sequence: TGTGCCAGCTCACAAGACAGGTCGAACACTGAAGCTTTCTTT. This codes for CASSQDRSNTEAFF. The V gene is TRBV18, the J gene TRBJ1-1, with D perhaps matching TRBD1 (6 bases). The CDR3 extends over 14 amino acids. Germline V lookup: CDR1 KGHSH, CDR2 LQKENI. Trimming pared 4 bases from V and 1 base from J, leaving 10 bases between.

The rearrangement joins TRBV27 to TRBJ2-1, with a possible D match to TRBD2 (6 bases). In germline, CDR1 is MNHEY, CDR2 SMNVEV (reference sequence). The CDR3 runs to 15 residues. Trimming removed 3 bases from V and 1 base from J, with 10 bases in between. The CDR3 spells CASSFGGESYNEQFF. The CDR3 DNA follows: TGTGCCAGCAGTTTCGGCGGGGAATCCTACAATGAGCAGTTCTTC.

This clone was detected a few times. This rearrangement joins TRBV9 to TRBJ1-6, with 7 bases aligning to TRBD1. The CDR3 extends over 15 amino acids. V was clipped by 4 bases and J by 8 bases; unmatched bases: 9. Germline CDR1 SGDLS, CDR2 YYNGEE. Here the CDR3 DNA reads TGTGCCAGCAGCCCGCTGGACAGGAGTGATTCACCCCTCCACTTT. It yields the protein CASSPLDRSDSPLHF.

The chain has TRBV9 and TRBJ1-1; TRBD1 agrees at 9 bases. The CDR3 consists of 12 residues. Looked up from germline, CDR1 is SGDLS and CDR2 is YYNGEE. After removal of 5 bases from V and 6 bases from J, the junction contained 2 bases not matched to a gene. The CDR3 is CASRQGAAEAFF. In nucleotides, the CDR3 is TGTGCCAGCAGACAGGGGGCAGCTGAAGCTTTCTTT.